The next 7 T cell receptor beta chains were all read from a single sample in a study of cytomegalovirus exposure and HLA in healthy donors. Primers: 60 Vbeta forward and 13 Jbeta reverse. Only in-frame clones appear in the TCRdb table, and some are missing; sequencing was by immunoSEQ multiplex PCR. The data contain 120,000 to 150,000 clones, around 66% of them singletons. Source material: PBMCs. These receptor sequences come from a woman between 55 and 75 years old in good health and CMV-seronegative.

The chain links TRBV6-5 to TRBJ1-2, with D unresolved. The CDR3 covers 13 residues. Trimming pared 0 bases from V and 7 bases from J, leaving 9 bases between. Germline-derived CDR1 and CDR2 are MNHEY and SVGAGI. The CDR3 nucleotides are TGTGCCAGCAGTTACTCGAGAGAGGTTGGCTACACCTTC. This translates into CASSYSREVGYTF.

About this clone: The sample holds other DNA sequences that translate to the same CDR3. This chain uses TRBV5-4 with TRBJ2-3; 7 nucleotides agree with TRBD1. The CDR3 is 14 amino acids. J was trimmed by 4 bases and V by 2 bases; bases with no gene match: 4. From germline, CDR1 is SGHNT and CDR2 YYREEE (reference sequence). CDR3 in amino acids: CASSLRQGADTQYF. The CDR3 DNA is TGTGCCAGCAGCTTAAGACAGGGTGCAGATACGCAGTATTTT.

The genes are TRBV5-1 and TRBJ2-5; D is possibly TRBD1 (6 bases). Germline V gives CDR1 SGHRS, CDR2 YFSETQ. The CDR3 covers 15 residues. Between the trimmed V and J ends, which lost 0 bases and 1 base, there was a span of 10 bases. The CDR3 DNA reads as TGCGCCAGCAGCTTGGGGCTGGGGGCCCAAGAGACCCAGTACTTC. Protein sequence: CASSLGLGAQETQYF.

In its sample, this clone was seen a few times. The chain combines TRBV28 with TRBJ1-2, with D uncertain. Germline CDR1 and CDR2: MDHEN and SYDVKM. V dropped 2 bases and J dropped 6 bases, with 7 bases sitting between them. The CDR3 is 12 amino acids. CDR3: CASSLQSHGYTF. CDR3 DNA: TGTGCCAGCAGTTTACAGTCCCATGGCTACACCTTC.

V gene TRBV5-5 combines with J gene TRBJ2-1; D unclear. V gave up 0 bases and J gave up 5 bases, with 12 bases separating them. Per germline, CDR1 SGHKS and CDR2 YYEKEE (reference sequence). The CDR3 is 15 amino acids. In DNA form, the CDR3 reads TGTGCCAGCAGCTTGGATTTCGCGGCCAACAATGAGCAGTTCTTC. Amino acids: CASSLDFAANNEQFF.

The chain is built from TRBV6-1 and TRBJ2-3, with 14 bases aligning to TRBD2. Germline V gene data show CDR1 as MNHNS and CDR2 as SASEGT. With V trimmed by 3 bases and J by 0 bases, 2 bases remained unmatched. This CDR3 comprises 17 residues. Here the CDR3 reads CASSETSGGASTDTQYF. The CDR3 bases are TGTGCCAGCAGTGAGACTAGCGGGGGGGCTAGCACAGATACGCAGTATTTT.

This clone occurred many times. The DNA of the CDR3 is TGTGCCAGCAGTGACACCCCCGGCTCCTACAATGAGCAGTTCTTC. Translating it yields CASSDTPGSYNEQFF. V and J are TRBV6-6 and TRBJ2-1, with D unresolved. Germline V gene data show CDR1 as MNHNY and CDR2 as SVGAGI (reference sequence). V was clipped by 5 bases and J by 0 bases, with 11 bases between them. This CDR3 spans 15 amino acids.